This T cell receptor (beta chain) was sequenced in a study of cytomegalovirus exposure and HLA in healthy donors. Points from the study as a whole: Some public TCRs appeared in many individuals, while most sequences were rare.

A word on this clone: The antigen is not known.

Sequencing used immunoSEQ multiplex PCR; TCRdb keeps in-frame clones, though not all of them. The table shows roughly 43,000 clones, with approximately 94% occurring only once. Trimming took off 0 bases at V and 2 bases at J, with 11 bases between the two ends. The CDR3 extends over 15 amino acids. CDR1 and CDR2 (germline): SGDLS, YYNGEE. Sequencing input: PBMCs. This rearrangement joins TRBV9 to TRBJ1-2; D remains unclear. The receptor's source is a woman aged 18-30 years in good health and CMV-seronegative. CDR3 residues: CASSVATGGNYGYTF. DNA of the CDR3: TGTGCCAGCAGCGTAGCTACGGGAGGGAACTATGGCTACACCTTC.